The 32 T cell receptor beta chains presented below share a single source sample, sequenced in a study of blood T cell repertoires in COVID-19. Measured with immunoSEQ multiplex PCR; TCRdb has only the in-frame clones, and not every one. The sample holds around 160,000 clones, 85% to 90% seen once. Sequencing was done on a sample of peripheral blood. These receptor sequences come from a man older than 75 with acute or convalescent COVID-19.

The chain couples TRBV7-9 to TRBJ1-1; TRBD1 is a possible D gene (6 bases). V was trimmed by 3 bases and J by 1 base, leaving 9 bases between them. Germline CDR1 and CDR2: SEHNR and FQNEAQ (reference sequence). The CDR3 runs 14 residues. CDR3: CASSFLGANTEAFF. Written as DNA, the CDR3 is TGTGCCAGCAGCTTTTTGGGGGCGAACACTGAAGCTTTCTTT.

The chain has TRBV3-1 (or the pseudogene TRBV3-2) and TRBJ1-4, with D possibly being TRBD1 (5 bases). The CDR3 contains 14 residues. Trimming removed 5 bases from V and 3 bases from J, with 10 bases in between. Germline values: CDR1 LGHDT, CDR2 YNNKEL (reference sequence). The CDR3 reads CASSYRQSNEKLFF. CDR3 bases: TGTGCCAGCAGCTATAGACAGTCTAATGAAAAACTGTTTTTT.

The CDR3 DNA is TGTGCCACCCGACAGGGGCCGCCCTCCTACGAGCAGTACTTC. Translation: CATRQGPPSYEQYF. J is TRBJ2-7 and V is TRBV27, with 8 positions matching TRBD1. Germline-derived CDR1 and CDR2 are MNHEY and SMNVEV (reference sequence). The V gene end was trimmed by 10 bases and the J gene end by 0 bases; junction bases not matched to a gene: 8. The CDR3 consists of 14 residues.

The V call is TRBV24-1, the J call TRBJ2-5; TRBD1 matches at 7 bases. CDR3 length equals 13 residues. Germline CDR1 and CDR2: KGHDR and SFDVKD. After removal of 9 bases from V and 2 bases from J, the junction contained 5 bases not matched to a gene. CDR3 bases: TGTGCCACCGGGGGACAGCTACAAGAGACCCAGTACTTC. Translation gives CATGGQLQETQYF.

The chain is built from TRBV5-1 and TRBJ2-5; D might be TRBD1 (6 bases). The CDR3 extends over 16 amino acids. Deletions cut 0 bases from V and 3 bases from J, with 15 bases between. Germline V lookup: CDR1 SGHRS, CDR2 YFSETQ. The CDR3 spells CASSLAGQRYEETQYF. CDR3 sequence (DNA): TGCGCCAGCAGCTTGGCAGGACAGAGGTACGAAGAGACCCAGTACTTC.

The V call is TRBV28, the J call TRBJ2-5; D is perhaps TRBD1 (5 bases). Germline CDR1 reads MDHEN; CDR2 reads SYDVKM. The CDR3 runs to 14 residues. The germline V and J ends were trimmed by 2 bases and 5 bases, with 12 bases remaining between them. CDR3 DNA sequence: TGTGCCAGCAGTTTAGGACACCCAGCGGAGACCCAGTACTTC. Translation gives CASSLGHPAETQYF.

The chain carries TRBV28 and TRBJ1-2; D may be TRBD1 (6 bases). Trimming pared 4 bases from V and 6 bases from J, leaving 15 bases between. This CDR3 has 14 amino acids. Germline assignment: CDR1 MDHEN and CDR2 SYDVKM. The CDR3 spells CASSSPTTGNGYTF. The CDR3 bases are TGTGCCAGCAGTTCCCCGACGACAGGAAATGGCTACACCTTC.

The chain has TRBV29-1 and TRBJ1-1; tentatively, D is TRBD1 (5 bases). Trimming took off 4 bases at V and 4 bases at J, with 13 bases between the two ends. Germline assignment: CDR1 SQVTM and CDR2 ANQGSEA. CDR3 length: 13 residues. The CDR3 region is CSVVVNGGTEAFF. The CDR3 DNA is TGCAGCGTTGTTGTTAACGGGGGCACTGAAGCTTTCTTT.

CDR3 region: CASSGAAGTGDYSNQPQHF. As DNA, the CDR3 is TGTGCCAGCAGTGGGGCGGCCGGGACAGGGGATTATAGCAATCAGCCCCAGCATTTT. The chain recombines TRBV2 with TRBJ1-5, with 10 positions matching TRBD1. The CDR3 sequence is 19 residues long. The germline V gene has CDR1 SNHLY and CDR2 FYNNEI. The J segment lost 0 bases and the V segment lost 4 bases, leaving 12 bases of the junction unmatched.

This chain joins TRBV21-1 and TRBJ1-3; the table's TRBD1 call for D was not verified on the DNA. TRBV21-1 constitutes a pseudogene. CDR3 length: 16 amino acids. The CDR3 DNA is TGTGCCAGCAGCAACCCCAAACAGGGCTCGATGGACACCATATATTTT. It is translated as CASSNPKQGSMDTIYF.

This clone was found a few times. The chain is built from TRBV15 and TRBJ1-2; 8 bases map to TRBD1. The CDR3 covers 15 residues. The germline V gene has CDR1 LNHNV and CDR2 YYDKDF (reference sequence). V shed 0 bases, J shed 7 bases, and the junction held 7 bases outside the gene matches. The CDR3 sequence is CATSRDRLGTGGYTF. The CDR3 DNA reads as TGTGCCACCAGCAGAGATAGGTTGGGGACAGGTGGCTACACCTTC.

The chain combines TRBV3-1 (or the pseudogene TRBV3-2) with TRBJ2-1, with D possibly TRBD2 on 5 matching bases. There are 13 residues in the CDR3. Trimming took off 8 bases at V and 4 bases at J, with 12 bases between the two ends. CDR1 LGHDT and CDR2 YNNKEL come from the germline V gene (reference sequence). For the CDR3, the DNA is TGTGCCAGCCGCAGCGGTGGTTACAATGAGCAGTTCTTC. It specifies CASRSGGYNEQFF.

The genes are TRBV19 and TRBJ2-7, with D hard to call. Germline V gene sequence: CDR1 LNHDA, CDR2 SQIVND (reference sequence). V lost 5 bases and J 3 bases, leaving 14 bases between the germline ends. The CDR3 sequence is 14 residues long. CDR3 nucleotide sequence: TGTGCCAGTAGTTTTCAGGCCCAGGACTACGAGCAGTACTTC. It specifies CASSFQAQDYEQYF.

The rearrangement uses TRBV9 and TRBJ2-2; the match to TRBD2 covers 9 bases. In germline, CDR1 is SGDLS, CDR2 YYNGEE. The trim removed 0 bases at V and 4 bases at J, leaving 10 bases unmatched. The CDR3 contains 18 residues. CDR3 region: CASSVVTRGGRSTGELFF. For the CDR3, the DNA is TGTGCCAGCAGCGTAGTTACGCGGGGGGGCCGTAGCACCGGGGAGCTGTTTTTT.

The chain has TRBV5-4 and TRBJ2-1, with TRBD2 matching over 8 bases. Germline V lookup: CDR1 SGHNT, CDR2 YYREEE (reference sequence). The J segment lost 0 bases and the V segment lost 2 bases, leaving 4 bases of the junction unmatched. The CDR3 is 16 amino acids. CDR3 DNA sequence: TGTGCCAGCAGCTTACCCAGCGGGGGCTCCTACAATGAGCAGTTCTTC. This gives the protein CASSLPSGGSYNEQFF. The variable domain in full, completed from reference TRBV5-4 and TRBJ2-1, reads ETGVTQSPTHLIKTRGQQVTLRCSSQSGHNTVSWYQQALGQGPQFIFQYYREEENGRGNFPPRFSGLQFPNYSSELNVNALELDDSALYLCASSLPSGGSYNEQFFGPGTRLTVL.

This clone has only one observation. The chain couples TRBV5-6 to TRBJ2-1; D gene uncertain. Germline-derived CDR1 and CDR2 are SGHDT and YYEEEE. The V end lost 3 bases, the J end lost 4 bases, and 2 bases lay between the germline ends. CDR3 length: 11 amino acids. The CDR3 sequence is CASSSYNEQFF. In nucleotides, the CDR3 is TGTGCCAGCAGCTCGTACAATGAGCAGTTCTTC.

The rearrangement links TRBV3-1 (or the pseudogene TRBV3-2) to TRBJ2-3, with D unresolved. Trimming pared 5 bases from V and 2 bases from J, leaving 8 bases between. The CDR3 has 13 residues. Germline loops: CDR1 LGHDT, CDR2 YNNKEL (reference sequence). The CDR3 DNA sequence: TGTGCCAGCAGCAAGCAACTCACAGATACGCAGTATTTT. Its protein is CASSKQLTDTQYF.

The chain carries TRBV18 and TRBJ2-1, with no clear D. Per the germline V gene, CDR1 is KGHSH and CDR2 is LQKENI. Trimming shortened V by 4 bases and J by 0 bases, and 10 bases separated the two germline ends. This CDR3 comprises 15 residues. CDR3 nucleotides: TGTGCCAGCTCACTCCTATCCACCTCCTACAATGAGCAGTTCTTC. Translation: CASSLLSTSYNEQFF.

The chain recombines TRBV28 with TRBJ2-7, with 9 bases that match TRBD2. After removal of 4 bases from V and 1 base from J, the junction contained 11 bases not matched to a gene. CDR3 size: 17 residues. The V gene's germline CDR1 is MDHEN and CDR2 SYDVKM. CDR3 residues: CASSSPGQGLASYEQYF. The CDR3 nucleotides are TGTGCCAGCAGTTCCCCGGGGCAGGGACTAGCATCCTACGAGCAGTACTTC.

The chain employs TRBV5-6 and TRBJ1-2; no clear D. Per germline, CDR1 SGHDT and CDR2 YYEEEE. The length of the CDR3 is 17 residues. With 7 bases removed from V and 8 bases from J, the gap between germline ends came to 30 bases. DNA of the CDR3: TGTGCCAGCGAGGTCAGCGCGGGGTTCCCCCTCTCTAGCGGCTACACCTTC. The encoded protein is CASEVSAGFPLSSGYTF.

V and J are TRBV3-1 (or the pseudogene TRBV3-2) and TRBJ1-2, with 7 nucleotides matching TRBD1. The junction had 6 bases not matched to a gene; V was cut back by 1 base and J by 7 bases. This CDR3 comprises 14 residues. Germline CDR1 LGHDT, CDR2 YNNKEL (reference sequence). DNA of the CDR3: TGTGCCAGCAGCCAAGGACAGGGAGGTCGTGGCTACACCTTC. Amino acid sequence: CASSQGQGGRGYTF.

The chain employs TRBV21-1 and TRBJ2-2; TRBD2, as called in the table, went unchecked against the DNA. TRBV21-1 is recorded as a pseudogene. The CDR3 is 16 amino acids. The CDR3 sequence is CASSKEGGTYTGELFF. The DNA for the CDR3 is TGTGCCAGCAGCAAAGAGGGCGGGACCTACACCGGGGAGCTGTTTTTT.

This sequence joins TRBV9 and TRBJ1-4; TRBD1 aligns across 8 bases. CDR1 and CDR2 from the germline V gene are SGDLS and YYNGEE. Losses at the gene ends were 0 bases for V and 6 bases for J; bases not matched to a gene: 4. The CDR3 has 15 amino acids. CDR3 sequence: CASSVATGGYEKLFF. The CDR3 DNA sequence: TGTGCCAGCAGCGTAGCTACAGGGGGATATGAAAAACTGTTTTTT.

In this sample, this clone turned up once. In the same sample, other DNA sequences code for this CDR3. The chain couples TRBV18 to TRBJ2-7; TRBD1 agrees at 7 bases. CDR1 KGHSH and CDR2 LQKENI come from the germline V gene. Trimming took 3 bases from V and 2 from J; bases not matched to a gene: 1. The CDR3 length is 13 residues. CDR3 amino acids: CASSPGTAYEQYF. The DNA for the CDR3 is TGTGCCAGCTCACCCGGGACAGCCTACGAGCAGTACTTC.

The chain uses TRBV18 and TRBJ2-5; D uncertain. The CDR3 has 13 amino acids. Germline V CDR1 and CDR2: KGHSH, LQKENI. The V end was cut by 4 bases, the J end by 3 bases, with 9 bases between. DNA of the CDR3: TGTGCCAGCTCACTCCGGGTAGAAGAGACCCAGTACTTC. Its translation: CASSLRVEETQYF.

This rearrangement joins TRBV27 to TRBJ2-5; 10 bases agree with TRBD2. The germline CDR1 and CDR2 sequences are MNHEY and SMNVEV (reference sequence). V shed 0 bases and J 5 bases; nucleotides not matched to a gene: 9. The CDR3 consists of 17 residues. The CDR3 spells CASSLSGGLAGDETQYF. CDR3 DNA: TGTGCCAGCAGTTTATCCGGGGGGCTAGCGGGAGATGAGACCCAGTACTTC.

The chain carries TRBV24-1 and TRBJ2-1; 9 bases align to TRBD2. Per the germline V gene, CDR1 is KGHDR and CDR2 is SFDVKD. The CDR3 contains 15 residues. The ends lost 4 bases at V and 5 bases at J; junction bases unmatched: 5. The CDR3 loop is CATSERLADNNEQFF. CDR3 sequence (DNA): TGTGCCACCAGTGAGAGACTAGCGGACAACAATGAGCAGTTCTTC.

J is TRBJ2-5 and V is TRBV3-1 (or the pseudogene TRBV3-2); tentative D call: TRBD1 (6 bases). V gave up 4 bases and J gave up 4 bases, with 10 bases separating them. The CDR3 spans 13 residues. Germline-derived CDR1 and CDR2 are LGHDT and YNNKEL (reference sequence). The CDR3 spells CASSPGAAETQYF. Written as DNA, the CDR3 is TGTGCCAGCAGCCCAGGGGCCGCAGAGACCCAGTACTTC.

This clone was counted a few times. The CDR3 region is CASSLVPGQDPYGYTF. The DNA for the CDR3 is TGTGCCAGCAGCTTAGTTCCCGGACAGGACCCCTATGGCTACACCTTC. The V and J genes are TRBV7-8 and TRBJ1-2; 7 positions agree with TRBD1. V gave up 1 base and J gave up 4 bases; unmatched junction bases: 9. Germline V gene sequence: CDR1 SGHVS, CDR2 FQNEAQ. CDR3 length: 16 residues.

The genes are TRBV24-1 and TRBJ2-5; the D gene is possibly TRBD1 (5 bases). The CDR3 consists of 14 residues. Trimming removed 3 bases at V and 7 bases at J, with 14 bases between. Looked up from germline, CDR1 is KGHDR and CDR2 is SFDVKD. CDR3 sequence reads: CATSDRGWRGTQYF. The CDR3 DNA reads TGTGCCACCAGTGATAGGGGTTGGAGAGGGACCCAGTACTTC.

The V and J genes are TRBV5-1 and TRBJ2-5, with 9 positions matching TRBD1. This CDR3 contains 14 residues. The germline CDR1 and CDR2 sequences are SGHRS and YFSETQ. With V trimmed by 3 bases and J by 5 bases, 5 bases remained unmatched. The CDR3 loop is CASSSGTGRETQYF. In DNA form, the CDR3 reads TGCGCCAGCAGCTCGGGGACAGGGAGGGAGACCCAGTACTTC.

This clone has only one observation. The rearrangement uses TRBV7-7 and TRBJ2-7; no definite D call. Germline CDR1 reads SSHAT; CDR2 reads FNYEAQ (reference sequence). The germline V and J ends were trimmed by 5 bases and 5 bases, with 13 bases remaining between them. The CDR3 length is 13 residues. CDR3 in DNA: TGTGCCAGCAGCGCCGACAACTGGGACGAGCAGTACTTC. This sequence encodes CASSADNWDEQYF.